This T cell receptor beta chain was found in a study of T cells in Graves' hyperthyroidism and ophthalmopathy. Looking at the study overall: Once the initial diagnosis was made, peripheral blood was obtained before any treatment.

Study outcomes and limitations: Prediction of ophthalmopathy progression came a median around 6.1 months pre-onset.

Lactation, pregnancy, other autoimmune disease or uncontrolled infection led to exclusion of patients. On the basis of clinical symptoms, serum thyroxine and TRAb, thyroid ultrasound and orbital computed tomography, diagnoses were made. The CDR3 is made up of 12 amino acids. Deletions cut 3 bases from V and 8 bases from J, with 8 bases between. Turning to this clonotype: What it binds is unknown.

The CDR3 regions of TCR beta were amplified from RNA transcripts. The TCR CDR3 first-round RT-PCR relied on the HTBI primer set. TCRdb reprocessed the multiplex PCR reads via MiXCR and lists one record per CDR3 protein. In the table there are hundreds of thousands of distinct CDR3 sequences, approximately 20% of which are singletons. This TCR derives from a man aged 40-49 years with Graves' ophthalmopathy. What was sequenced was blood. The rearrangement links TRBV12-3 or TRBV12-4 to TRBJ2-1, with D unresolved. CDR3 in amino acids: CASSLHMDEQFF. The CDR3 region has the DNA TGTGCCAGCAGTTTGCATATGGATGAGCAGTTCTTC.